These 9 T cell receptor beta chains came from one sample sequenced in a study of T-cell memory formation after mild COVID-19. TCRdb called the 5' RACE reads again in MiXCR, with one record for every CDR3 protein. This sample has around 390,000 distinct CDR3 sequences; 16% occur once, and the top ten carry roughly 21%. The sample was PBMCs or a T cell subset sorted from them (not recorded which). These receptors all stem from a man in his late teens or twenties who had mild COVID-19 (a few samples of this study predate the infection). Cell type and time point are not known.

This rearrangement joins TRBV7-6 to TRBJ2-7; a possible D gene is TRBD2 (7 bases). Trimming shortened V by 1 base and J by 6 bases, and 16 bases separated the two germline ends. Germline-derived CDR1 and CDR2 are SGHVS and FNYEAQ. The CDR3 is 15 amino acids. The CDR3 nucleotides are TGTGCCAGCAGCTTAGAGGGGGGGCAGGGCAGCGAGCAGTACTTC. Protein sequence: CASSLEGGQGSEQYF.

The rearrangement links TRBV5-4 to TRBJ2-7, with D perhaps matching TRBD1 (6 bases). CDR1 and CDR2 (germline): SGHNT, YYREEE (reference sequence). CDR3 length: 15 residues. V lost 5 bases to trimming and J lost 2 bases, with 17 bases between them. Here the CDR3 reads CASSSRGRGTYEQYF. The CDR3 DNA is TGTGCCAGCAGTTCTAGGGGCAGGGGCACCTACGAGCAGTACTTC.

V gene TRBV7-2 combines with J gene TRBJ2-3; the D is unclear. CDR1 SGHTA and CDR2 FQGNSA come from the germline V gene. Trimming took 4 bases from V and 9 from J, leaving 11 bases between them. The CDR3 sequence is 12 residues long. The CDR3 is CASSSGQRTQYF. Here the CDR3 DNA reads TGTGCCAGCAGCTCCGGCCAGAGGACGCAGTATTTT.

There are a few counts of this clonotype. This chain links TRBV20-1 with TRBJ2-1, with D perhaps TRBD1 (6 bases). V lost 0 bases to trimming and J lost 5 bases, with 14 bases between them. The CDR3 runs to 15 residues. Germline V lookup: CDR1 DFQATT, CDR2 SNEGSKA (reference sequence). CDR3 coding DNA: TGCAGTGCTAGAGATTCGTACAGGGTCCACAATGAGCAGTTCTTC. Its translation is CSARDSYRVHNEQFF.

The rearrangement links TRBV11-3 to TRBJ2-3; TRBD2 is a possible D gene (5 bases). Germline assignment: CDR1 SGHNT and CDR2 YENEEA. The CDR3 covers 14 residues. V was cut by 0 bases and J by 2 bases, with 6 bases left in between. The CDR3 loop is CASSLDGNTDTQYF. CDR3 nucleotide sequence: TGTGCCAGCAGCTTAGACGGGAACACAGATACGCAGTATTTT.

This clonotype was counted between two and nine times. The gene calls are TRBV9 and TRBJ2-3; TRBD1 agrees at 7 bases. V trimming: 2 bases; J trimming: 0 bases; junction bases outside the gene matches: 3. Germline V gives CDR1 SGDLS, CDR2 YYNGEE. CDR3 size: 15 residues. The CDR3 bases are TGTGCCAGCAGCGTCGGACAGGCAAGCACAGATACGCAGTATTTT. Translating it yields CASSVGQASTDTQYF.

V gene TRBV7-3 combines with J gene TRBJ2-1, with D uncertain. Trimming stripped 2 bases from V and 6 bases from J, with 11 bases between. The germline CDR1 and CDR2 sequences are SGHTA and FQGTGA. This CDR3 has 14 amino acids. The chain's CDR3 is CASSLGPLSNEQFF. DNA for the CDR3: TGTGCCAGCAGCTTAGGGCCTCTAAGCAATGAGCAGTTCTTC.

The genes are TRBV20-1 and TRBJ1-5; a weak D match, TRBD1 (6 bases). V dropped 0 bases and J dropped 2 bases, with 20 bases sitting between them. Germline V gives CDR1 DFQATT, CDR2 SNEGSKA (reference sequence). The CDR3 has 18 amino acids. CDR3 in DNA: TGCAGTGCTAGAGATCTTGCAGCGGGGGCGAGGGGCAATCAGCCCCAGCATTTT. Amino acids: CSARDLAAGARGNQPQHF.

This clonotype was counted many times. The V gene is TRBV6-5, the J gene TRBJ2-4; 9 positions match TRBD1. The junction had 12 bases not matched to a gene; V was cut back by 6 bases and J by 6 bases. The length of the CDR3 is 16 residues. The germline V gene encodes CDR1 MNHEY and CDR2 SVGAGI. The CDR3 sequence is CASRPAGQGPGNIQYF. The DNA of the CDR3 is TGTGCCAGCAGGCCTGCAGGACAGGGGCCAGGAAACATTCAGTACTTC.